This T cell receptor beta chain was recovered during a study of human thymus T cells. Per the germline V gene, CDR1 is SGDLS and CDR2 is YYNGEE. The CDR3 totals 13 residues. Trimming removed 2 bases from V and 9 bases from J, with 9 bases in between. Profiling relied on immunoSEQ multiplex PCR, and the TCRdb table lists in-frame clones only, not all of them. The repertoire holds about 60,000 clones, 90% to 95% seen once, with around 5.9% in the top ten. The TCR was taken from a boy less than two years old with a congenital heart defect but otherwise immunologically healthy. Material for sequencing was blood. This chain connects TRBV9 to TRBJ1-6, with D possibly being TRBD1 (5 bases). This CDR3 reads CASSVQGGSPLHF. The CDR3 bases are TGTGCCAGCAGCGTGCAGGGCGGTTCACCCCTCCACTTT.